Listed below are T cell receptor beta chains from one sample, sequenced in a study of cytomegalovirus exposure and HLA in healthy donors. Here immunoSEQ multiplex PCR was the method, and the copy in TCRdb shows in-frame clones only, minus some. The sample contains about 130,000 clones, about 68% of which appear only once. Input material: PBMCs. These receptors all come from a man in his forties in good health and CMV-seropositive. Each CDR3 is given with its conserved first and last residue. The D gene is left open where the match is weak. Size is stated for part of the rows, as once, few or many counts, or as a class when the clone is expanded.

V gene	clone size	D gene	J gene	CDR3 protein	CDR3 DNA
TRBV29-1	NA	NA	TRBJ2-1	CSALRGARDNEQFF	TGCAGCGCGCTACGGGGGGCGCGAGACAATGAGCAGTTCTTC
TRBV7-3	NA	NA	TRBJ2-1	CASSPRDRVDNEQFF	TGTGCCAGCAGCCCTCGGGATAGGGTTGACAATGAGCAGTTCTTC
TRBV9	NA	TRBD1	TRBJ2-7	CASSVDQGQGFNEQYF	TGTGCCAGCAGCGTAGACCAGGGACAGGGGTTCAACGAGCAGTACTTC
TRBV14	few	TRBD2	TRBJ2-4	CASSHSPGGIQYF	TGTGCCAGCAGCCACTCCCCGGGGGGCATTCAGTACTTC
TRBV19	once	TRBD1	TRBJ1-5	CASTGTGKGQPQHF	TGTGCCAGCACCGGGACAGGGAAAGGTCAGCCCCAGCATTTT
TRBV28	once	TRBD2	TRBJ2-1	CASSLYSGRGQFF	TGTGCCAGCAGTTTGTATAGCGGGAGAGGGCAGTTCTTC
TRBV9	few	TRBD2	TRBJ2-2	CASSLMGGGVNGELFF	TGTGCCAGCAGCCTCATGGGGGGGGGAGTAAACGGGGAGCTGTTTTTT
TRBV25-1	once	NA	TRBJ1-1	CASSERKQGGTEAFF	TGTGCCAGCAGTGAACGAAAACAGGGCGGCACTGAAGCTTTCTTT
TRBV15	NA	TRBD1	TRBJ2-2	CATSRMTGVGNTGELFF	TGTGCCACCAGCAGGATGACAGGGGTCGGGAACACCGGGGAGCTGTTTTTT
TRBV19	NA	NA	TRBJ1-5	CASSLRLLEQPQHF	TGTGCCAGTAGCCTCCGACTCTTGGAACAGCCCCAGCATTTT
TRBV10-3	few	NA	TRBJ2-7	CAPRGYFAYEQYF	TGTGCCCCCAGGGGATACTTCGCCTACGAGCAGTACTTC
TRBV4-1	NA	TRBD2	TRBJ2-7	CASSQYPTSGSSGSEQYF	TGCGCCAGCAGCCAATATCCCACTAGCGGGAGTTCTGGTTCCGAGCAGTACTTC
TRBV13	NA	TRBD2	TRBJ2-2	CASSPRETGSNTGELFF	TGTGCCAGCAGCCCGCGGGAGACCGGGTCAAACACCGGGGAGCTGTTTTTT
TRBV6-6	NA	TRBD1	TRBJ2-7	CASSPTGDPPYEQYF	TGTGCCAGCAGTCCTACAGGGGATCCTCCCTACGAGCAGTACTTC
TRBV6-5	NA	TRBD1	TRBJ2-1	CASSYDGTAFNEQFF	TGTGCCAGCAGTTACGATGGGACAGCATTCAATGAGCAGTTCTTC
TRBV7-8	NA	NA	TRBJ1-4	CASSLGEGKLFF	TGTGCCAGCAGCTTAGGGGAGGGAAAACTGTTTTTT
TRBV4-1	few	TRBD2	TRBJ2-3	CASSQERGSTDTQYF	TGCGCCAGCAGCCAGGAGCGGGGTAGCACAGATACGCAGTATTTT
TRBV9	NA	TRBD2	TRBJ2-1	CASSTTGTSAYEQFF	TGTGCCAGCAGCACTACCGGGACTAGCGCTTATGAGCAGTTCTTC
TRBV27	NA	TRBD2	TRBJ2-3	CASTRGGLADTQYF	TGTGCCAGCACCCGCGGGGGTTTGGCAGATACGCAGTATTTT
TRBV11-3	NA	TRBD2	TRBJ2-2	CASSLGPLAGVNTGELFF	TGTGCCAGCAGCTTAGGCCCACTAGCGGGCGTGAACACCGGGGAGCTGTTTTTT
TRBV5-6	NA	TRBD2	TRBJ2-2	CASSVGTRSPGELFF	TGTGCCAGCAGCGTTGGGACTAGAAGTCCCGGGGAGCTGTTTTTT
TRBV9	NA	TRBD1	TRBJ1-1	CASSKTGVRGEAFF	TGTGCCAGCAGCAAGACAGGGGTTAGAGGTGAAGCTTTCTTT
TRBV7-2	NA	TRBD1	TRBJ1-2	CASSSTGGSGYGYTF	TGTGCCAGCAGCTCCACAGGGGGCTCGGGCTATGGCTACACCTTC
TRBV5-4	NA	TRBD2	TRBJ2-5	CASSPRPTSGTQETQYF	TGTGCCAGCAGCCCTCGACCGACTAGCGGAACTCAAGAGACCCAGTACTTC
TRBV25-1	NA	TRBD1	TRBJ1-1	CASSRRGTGVEAFF	TGTGCCAGCAGTCGAAGAGGGACAGGGGTAGAAGCTTTCTTT
TRBV27	NA	NA	TRBJ2-7	CASSLLSGGEYEQYF	TGTGCCAGCAGTCTACTTTCAGGAGGGGAATACGAGCAGTACTTC
TRBV7-7	NA	TRBD1	TRBJ2-5	CASSPRGTGGEETQYF	TGTGCCAGCAGCCCGAGAGGGACAGGGGGTGAGGAGACCCAGTACTTC
TRBV14	NA	TRBD1	TRBJ2-1	CASSRNAGTGTYNEQFF	TGTGCCAGCAGCCGAAACGCCGGGACAGGGACGTACAATGAGCAGTTCTTC
TRBV6-4	NA	NA	TRBJ1-1	CASSPRSRGGEAFF	TGTGCCAGCAGTCCTAGGAGTAGGGGAGGGGAAGCTTTCTTT
TRBV12-5	NA	TRBD2	TRBJ2-1	CASAPTSGGAGNEQFF	TGTGCTAGTGCCCCGACTAGCGGGGGGGCCGGGAATGAGCAGTTCTTC
TRBV1	few	NA	TRBJ2-1	CTSSHPPPLAGFQGVNEQFF	TGCACCAGCAGCCACCCCCCCCCGCTAGCGGGGTTTCAAGGGGTGAATGAGCAGTTCTTC
TRBV6-1	NA	TRBD1	TRBJ2-4	CASSVNRGQEAKNIQYF	TGTGCCAGCAGTGTGAACAGGGGGCAGGAGGCCAAAAACATTCAGTACTTC
TRBV19	NA	TRBD1	TRBJ2-3	CASSGDRVTGTDTQYF	TGTGCCAGTAGTGGAGACAGGGTAACGGGCACAGATACGCAGTATTTT
TRBV9	NA	TRBD2	TRBJ2-5	CASSARTSGGQIQETQYF	TGTGCCAGCAGCGCGCGGACTAGCGGGGGACAAATTCAAGAGACCCAGTACTTC
TRBV7-6	NA	NA	TRBJ2-7	CASSLVGAAYEQYF	TGTGCCAGCAGCTTAGTCGGTGCCGCCTACGAGCAGTACTTC
TRBV4-1	NA	NA	TRBJ2-5	CASSQGRGRGAPETQYF	TGCGCCAGCAGCCAGGGGAGGGGGCGGGGGGCACCAGAGACCCAGTACTTC